Listed here are 7 T cell receptor beta chains from one sample, sequenced in a study of cytomegalovirus exposure and HLA in healthy donors. It was with 60 Vbeta and 13 Jbeta primers that the PCR ran. Produced via immunoSEQ multiplex PCR; TCRdb's table is partial and in-frame only. The sample has over 100,000 clones; roughly three fifths are singletons. Input material: PBMCs. These receptors originate from a man aged 40-50 years in good health and CMV-seropositive.

The chain links TRBV5-6 to TRBJ2-2; possibly TRBD1 for D (5 bases). Germline assignment: CDR1 SGHDT and CDR2 YYEEEE. V shed 0 bases and J shed 1 base, with 10 bases lying between them. This CDR3 comprises 16 residues. CDR3 bases: TGTGCCAGCAGCTTGGGGGTCAGGGTGAACACCGGGGAGCTGTTTTTT. Its protein product is CASSLGVRVNTGELFF.

V and J are TRBV5-4 and TRBJ2-3; 13 bases match TRBD2. The V segment lost 4 bases and the J segment 2 bases; nucleotides outside the gene matches: 4. This CDR3 is 16 amino acids long. CDR1 SGHNT and CDR2 YYREEE come from the germline V gene (reference sequence). Here the CDR3 reads CASSPGLAGNTDTQYF. For the CDR3, the DNA is TGTGCCAGCAGCCCGGGACTAGCGGGGAACACAGATACGCAGTATTTT.

The gene calls are TRBV6-1 and TRBJ2-5, with D tentatively TRBD1 (6 bases). V lost 2 bases and J lost 1, with 14 bases in between. This CDR3 region has 16 residues. Germline lookup yields CDR1 MNHNS and CDR2 SASEGT. As DNA, the CDR3 is TGTGCCAGCAGTGAACAGACAGGCTTACTCCAAGAGACCCAGTACTTC. It encodes CASSEQTGLLQETQYF.

The chain employs TRBV7-2 and TRBJ2-7; 7 positions match TRBD2. With V trimmed by 1 base and J by 3 bases, 9 bases remained unmatched. Germline CDR1 reads SGHTA; CDR2 reads FQGNSA. The CDR3 extends over 16 amino acids. The DNA for the CDR3 is TGTGCCAGCAGCTTAGTGGCGGGGAGGGCCATCTACGAGCAGTACTTC. Protein sequence: CASSLVAGRAIYEQYF. Based on the CDR3 plus reference TRBV7-2 and TRBJ2-7, the full variable domain is GAGVSQSPSNKVTEKGKDVELRCDPISGHTALYWYRQSLGQGLEFLIYFQGNSAPDKSGLPSDRFSAERTGGSVSTLTIQRTQQEDSAVYLCASSLVAGRAIYEQYFGPGTRLTVT.

This clone was recorded a few times. The gene calls are TRBV11-3 and TRBJ2-5; the match to TRBD2 covers 7 bases. V lost 3 bases and J lost 2; bases outside the gene matches: 3. CDR1 and CDR2 from the germline V gene are SGHNT and YENEEA. CDR3 length equals 14 residues. As DNA, the CDR3 is TGTGCCAGCAGCTTGATGCGGGGGCAAGAGACCCAGTACTTC. Protein: CASSLMRGQETQYF.

The chain combines TRBV11-3 with TRBJ2-3; tentatively, D is TRBD1 (6 bases). Per the germline V gene, CDR1 is SGHNT and CDR2 is YENEEA. V was trimmed by 2 bases and J by 2 bases, leaving 11 bases between them. The length of the CDR3 is 15 residues. CDR3 DNA: TGTGCCAGCAGCTTATGGGACACAGACACAGATACGCAGTATTTT. This codes for CASSLWDTDTDTQYF.

J is TRBJ2-3 and V is TRBV7-3, with 7 bases matching TRBD1. Germline CDR1 SGHTA, CDR2 FQGTGA. The J segment lost 6 bases and the V segment lost 4 bases, leaving 7 bases of the junction unmatched. The CDR3 is 14 amino acids. The CDR3, as DNA: TGTGCCAGCAGCTCCGGACAGGCGCCGGATACGCAGTATTTT. It encodes CASSSGQAPDTQYF.